Below, one T cell receptor beta chain is given with its context. Its antigen remains unidentified. It was with random hexamers that roughly 0.45 to 1 ug RNA was reverse transcribed. Multiplex immunoSEQ PCR targeted 54 Vbeta and 13 Jbeta TCR beta segments. TCRdb fed the immunoSEQ multiplex PCR reads into MiXCR, producing one record per CDR3 protein. The sample carries more than 65,000 distinct CDR3 sequences, approximately 95% recorded once. The data belong to a study of CD8 T cells in Susac syndrome. Notes on the study in general: Only a relatively small number of individuals were included in the TCR sequencing and HLA analysis.

The germline V gene encodes CDR1 MNHEY and CDR2 SVGEGT. The CDR3 spans 14 residues. V dropped 6 bases and J dropped 0 bases, with 9 bases sitting between them. The rearrangement joins TRBV6-2 or TRBV6-3 to TRBJ1-5; D unresolved. The sequenced material came from CD8+ T cells from PBMCs. The receptor was derived from a human donor in good health. The CDR3 region is CASRQPGSNQPQHF. DNA of the CDR3: TGTGCCAGCAGACAACCAGGTAGCAATCAGCCCCAGCATTTT.